This TCR beta chain was retrieved from a study of CXCR3-negative and CXCR3-positive naive CD8 T cells. General observations from the study: CXCR3-negative naive cells had less hydrophobic TRB CDR3s than did CXCR3-positive naive cells.

Through 5' RACE with UMI labels, the TRB cDNA libraries were prepared. For each CDR3 protein, TCRdb gives one entry from its re-call of the 5' RACE reads, without DNA. The repertoire table contains some 64,000 distinct CDR3 sequences. The germline CDR1 and CDR2 sequences are SGHVS and FNYEAQ. The CDR3 is 14 amino acids. Every CD8+ subset sample held around 300,000 flow-sorted cells, done in triplicate. A word on this clonotype: The target antigen is unknown.

The receptor comes from a human donor in good health. Some clones in this sample may be carry-over from other donors' samples. The sequenced sample consisted of naive CXCR3+ CD8+ T cells from blood. The sample's subset: CD45RO-CCR7+CD27+CD95- naive CD8+ T cells expressing CXCR3 (TNR3+). The V gene is TRBV7-6, the J gene TRBJ2-7; lacking DNA, the TRBD1 call made by TCRdb goes unchecked. Here the CDR3 reads CASSLRTDSYEQYF.